The 25 T cell receptor beta chains listed next were all sequenced from one sample in a study of beta chain features in type 1 diabetes. Study outcomes and limitations: Patients with Type 1 diabetes showed moderately but significantly shorter TCRB CDR3s in all four CD4+ subsets.

Sequenced material consisted of expressed TCRB transcripts (all of the isolated RNA was reverse transcribed). Some clones are missing from TCRdb's copy, which holds only in-frame ones; the method was immunoSEQ multiplex PCR. The sample lists some 160,000 clones, 8% to 9.5% occurring once. These receptors' antigens are unknown. The sequenced sample consisted of central memory CD4+ T cells from blood. Every receptor here comes from a woman aged 18-29 years with type 1 diabetes.

The V gene is TRBV7-2, the J gene TRBJ1-2; maybe TRBD1 (6 bases). CDR3 size: 14 residues. Trimming removed 1 base from V and 6 bases from J, with 12 bases in between. Germline V lookup: CDR1 SGHTA, CDR2 FQGNSA. The CDR3 is CASSLVAGDNGYTF. In DNA, the CDR3 is TGTGCCAGCAGCTTAGTGGCTGGGGACAATGGCTACACCTTC.

This clone showed up just a few times. The same CDR3 is also encoded by other DNA sequences in this sample. This chain uses TRBV7-9 with TRBJ1-1, with unresolved D. This CDR3 has 13 residues. CDR1 and CDR2 from the germline V gene are SEHNR and FQNEAQ (reference sequence). Trimming pared 1 base from V and 2 bases from J, leaving 5 bases between. CDR3 protein: CASSLGANTEAFF. CDR3 nucleotide sequence: TGTGCCAGCAGCTTAGGGGCAAACACTGAAGCTTTCTTT.

The chain combines TRBV9 with TRBJ2-2; D gene ambiguous. V shed 0 bases and J shed 1 base, with 7 bases lying between them. CDR1 and CDR2 (germline): SGDLS, YYNGEE. CDR3 length: 15 residues. CDR3 protein: CASSVGTVNTGELFF. As DNA, the CDR3 is TGTGCCAGCAGCGTAGGAACAGTGAACACCGGGGAGCTGTTTTTT. The complete variable domain, with remaining parts taken from reference TRBV9 and TRBJ2-2, reads DSGVTQTPKHLITATGQRVTLRCSPRSGDLSVYWYQQSLDQGLQFLIQYYNGEERAKGNILERFSAQQFPDLHSELNLSSLELGDSALYFCASSVGTVNTGELFFGEGSRLTVL.

This clone was seen a handful of times. V gene TRBV7-3 combines with J gene TRBJ2-6; tentative D call: TRBD1 (6 bases). Germline CDR1 SGHTA, CDR2 FQGTGA. V lost 2 bases to trimming and J lost 14 bases, with 7 bases between them. The CDR3 runs 11 residues. For the CDR3, the DNA is TGTGCCAGCAGCTTAGACAGGATCCTGACTTTC. Translating it yields CASSLDRILTF. Supplemented by reference TRBV7-3 and TRBJ2-6, the full variable domain reads GAGVSQTPSNKVTEKGKYVELRCDPISGHTALYWYRQSLGQGPEFLIYFQGTGAADDSGLPNDRFFAVRPEGSVSTLKIQRTERGDSAVYLCASSLDRILTFGAGSRLTVL.

This clone was counted at least ten times. The chain links TRBV4-3 to TRBJ2-5, with D unresolved. The CDR3 has 13 amino acids. Germline CDR1 and CDR2: LGHNA and YSLEER. The ends were cut back, 4 bases at V and 5 bases at J, with 11 bases in the middle. CDR3 sequence (DNA): TGCGCCAGCAGCCCTGGCCTCGTTGAGACCCAGTACTTC. Its protein is CASSPGLVETQYF.

V gene TRBV27 combines with J gene TRBJ1-6; tentative D call: TRBD1 (5 bases). Per the germline V gene, CDR1 is MNHEY and CDR2 is SMNVEV (reference sequence). CDR3 length: 16 residues. Trimming pared 7 bases from V and 7 bases from J, leaving 20 bases between. CDR3 bases: TGTGCCAGCACCCCCCAGGGAGGTTCTGGGAATTCACCCCTCCACTTT. Its translation is CASTPQGGSGNSPLHF.

This clone has just a few counts. The chain has TRBV7-8 and TRBJ2-5; 7 bases align to TRBD2. Germline V gene sequence: CDR1 SGHVS, CDR2 FQNEAQ. J gave up 6 bases and V 1 base, and 5 bases lay outside the gene matches. This CDR3 is 14 amino acids long. The CDR3 loop is CASSLVSGGKTQYF. The CDR3 nucleotides read TGTGCCAGCAGCTTAGTTTCCGGGGGGAAGACCCAGTACTTC. The variable domain in full, completed from reference TRBV7-8 and TRBJ2-5, reads GAGVSQSPRYKVAKRGQDVALRCDPISGHVSLFWYQQALGQGPEFLTYFQNEAQLDKSGLPSDRFFAERPEGSVSTLKIQRTQQEDSAVYLCASSLVSGGKTQYFGPGTRLLVL.

V is TRBV5-4 and J is TRBJ2-7, with D perhaps matching TRBD1 (5 bases). CDR1 and CDR2 from the germline V gene are SGHNT and YYREEE (reference sequence). The CDR3 contains 14 residues. V was shortened by 0 bases and J by 1 base, with 8 bases between the two germline ends. The CDR3 is CASSLDQGSYEQYF. The CDR3 nucleotides read TGTGCCAGCAGCTTGGACCAGGGATCCTACGAGCAGTACTTC.

In this sample, this clone turned up a few times. The chain has TRBV28 and TRBJ2-1; no clear D gene. The CDR3 is made up of 14 amino acids. Per the germline V gene, CDR1 is MDHEN and CDR2 is SYDVKM. The ends were cut back, 8 bases at V and 8 bases at J, with 19 bases in the middle. Here the CDR3 reads CASLPGDQAHEQFF. Written as DNA, the CDR3 is TGTGCCAGCCTCCCGGGTGACCAAGCCCATGAGCAGTTCTTC.

The chain links TRBV7-2 to TRBJ2-5, with no clear D. The CDR3 covers 17 residues. Per the germline V gene, CDR1 is SGHTA and CDR2 is FQGNSA. V was trimmed by 2 bases and J by 2 bases, leaving 18 bases between them. The CDR3 sequence is CASSLNSPPSWQETQYF. CDR3 sequence (DNA): TGTGCCAGCAGCTTAAACAGCCCTCCGAGTTGGCAAGAGACCCAGTACTTC.

V is TRBV2 and J is TRBJ2-5, with TRBD1 identical over 7 bases. From germline, CDR1 is SNHLY and CDR2 FYNNEI. The CDR3 covers 15 residues. Trimming took 8 bases from V and 7 from J; bases not matched to a gene: 16. The CDR3 region is CASDARAGGLGTQYF. The CDR3 nucleotides are TGTGCCAGCGACGCTAGGGCAGGGGGATTGGGGACCCAGTACTTC.

Only a few counts were recorded for this clone. The chain joins TRBV11-2 to TRBJ2-7; a weak D match, TRBD1 (6 bases). Germline-derived CDR1 and CDR2 are SGHAT and FQNNGV. V lost 5 bases to trimming and J lost 0 bases, with 14 bases between them. CDR3 length: 15 amino acids. The CDR3 DNA is TGTGCCAGCAGCCGACAGGCCCTTAACTCCTACGAGCAGTACTTC. It yields the protein CASSRQALNSYEQYF.

The table lists this clone with a few counts. The rearrangement joins TRBV29-1 to TRBJ2-6, with 7 bases lining up with TRBD2. The CDR3 consists of 14 residues. Germline V lookup: CDR1 SQVTM, CDR2 ANQGSEA. Trimming at V came to 6 bases and at J to 1 base, leaving 3 bases not matched to a gene. The CDR3 sequence: CSVTGGSGANVLTF. CDR3 in DNA: TGCAGCGTCACGGGAGGATCTGGGGCCAACGTCCTGACTTTC.

As to this clone: Additional DNA sequences in this sample encode the identical CDR3. V is TRBV11-2 and J is TRBJ2-7; TRBD1 matches at 9 bases. V gave up 5 bases and J gave up 1 base; unmatched junction bases: 6. CDR3 length: 15 residues. CDR1 and CDR2 from the germline V gene are SGHAT and FQNNGV. DNA of the CDR3: TGTGCCAGCAGCCTTGGACAGGGGAGATCCTACGAGCAGTACTTC. Protein: CASSLGQGRSYEQYF.

The chain employs TRBV4-3 and TRBJ2-3; TRBD1 aligns across 8 bases. This CDR3 contains 14 residues. V was pared by 3 bases and J by 9 bases, with 8 bases of the junction left unmatched. Germline V lookup: CDR1 LGHNA, CDR2 YSLEER. CDR3 in amino acids: CASSHPTGAATQYF. DNA for the CDR3: TGCGCCAGCAGCCACCCGACAGGGGCCGCAACGCAGTATTTT.

The chain uses TRBV30 and TRBJ2-7; 15 bases align to TRBD2. This CDR3 is 14 amino acids long. From germline, CDR1 is GTSNPN and CDR2 SVGIG (reference sequence). Trimming at V came to 0 bases and at J to 6 bases, leaving 0 bases not matched to a gene. The CDR3 reads CAWSVGLAGGEQYF. DNA for the CDR3: TGTGCCTGGAGTGTGGGACTAGCGGGAGGCGAGCAGTACTTC.

This rearrangement joins TRBV6-4 to TRBJ2-3, with 7 positions matching TRBD1. Germline CDR1 and CDR2: MRHNA and SNTAGT. This CDR3 contains 13 residues. V dropped 6 bases and J dropped 5; count of bases not matched to a gene: 5. In nucleotides, the CDR3 is TGTGCCAGCAGCCCGGACAGGCGAGATACGCAGTATTTT. It yields the protein CASSPDRRDTQYF.

The V call is TRBV29-1, the J call TRBJ2-5, with a possible D match to TRBD1 (5 bases). The CDR3 extends over 16 amino acids. CDR1 is SQVTM and CDR2 is ANQGSEA in the germline V gene. V was shortened by 5 bases and J by 2 bases, with 21 bases between the two germline ends. The chain's CDR3 is CSVRTLLLGPQETQYF. The CDR3 DNA reads as TGCAGCGTTCGGACACTTCTTCTGGGGCCGCAAGAGACCCAGTACTTC.

This sequence joins TRBV18 and TRBJ2-7; possible D gene TRBD1, 6 bases. Germline-derived CDR1 and CDR2 are KGHSH and LQKENI. The CDR3 spans 14 residues. Trimming pared 3 bases from V and 6 bases from J, leaving 15 bases between. CDR3 sequence: CASSPSRDIAEQYF. CDR3 DNA: TGTGCCAGCTCACCGTCCCGGGACATCGCCGAGCAGTACTTC.

The genes are TRBV15 and TRBJ2-1, with TRBD1 matching 7 bases. The CDR3 has 14 residues. The germline gives CDR1 LNHNV, CDR2 YYDKDF (reference sequence). Losses at the gene ends were 8 bases for V and 0 bases for J; bases not matched to a gene: 4. The CDR3 bases are TGTGCCACCGCGGACAGGAGCTCCTACAATGAGCAGTTCTTC. It yields the protein CATADRSSYNEQFF.

This clone was counted between two and nine times. This chain links TRBV7-2 with TRBJ2-5; 7 nucleotides align to TRBD2. The length of the CDR3 is 13 residues. V shed 5 bases and J 5 bases; nucleotides not matched to a gene: 5. Germline-derived CDR1 and CDR2 are SGHTA and FQGNSA. The CDR3 protein is CASSGLVKETQYF. The CDR3 nucleotides read TGTGCCAGCAGCGGACTAGTAAAGGAGACCCAGTACTTC. The whole variable domain, filled in from reference TRBV7-2 and TRBJ2-5, reads GAGVSQSPSNKVTEKGKDVELRCDPISGHTALYWYRQSLGQGLEFLIYFQGNSAPDKSGLPSDRFSAERTGGSVSTLTIQRTQQEDSAVYLCASSGLVKETQYFGPGTRLLVL.

This clone was detected a few times. The V gene is TRBV25-1, the J gene TRBJ2-5, with TRBD1 as a possible D gene (6 bases). This CDR3 comprises 14 residues. Deletions cut 4 bases from V and 1 base from J, with 10 bases between. The germline V gene has CDR1 MGHDK and CDR2 SYGVNS. The CDR3 nucleotides are TGTGCCAGCAGTGGCCGGACAGCCCAAGAGACCCAGTACTTC. Residues: CASSGRTAQETQYF.

In this sample, this clone turned up a few times. The gene calls are TRBV28 and TRBJ2-7; TRBD1 agrees at 8 bases. The V and J ends lost 6 bases and 5 bases, in that order; junction bases with no gene match: 15. This CDR3 contains 16 residues. Germline lookup yields CDR1 MDHEN and CDR2 SYDVKM. The CDR3 here is CASRQGARAGSNEQYF. Written as DNA, the CDR3 is TGTGCCAGCAGGCAGGGGGCCCGGGCTGGGTCTAACGAGCAGTACTTC. The variable domain in full, completed from reference TRBV28 and TRBJ2-7, reads DVKVTQSSRYLVKRTGEKVFLECVQDMDHENMFWYRQDPGLGLRLIYFSYDVKMKEKGDIPEGYSVSREKKERFSLILESASTNQTSMYLCASRQGARAGSNEQYFGPGTRLTVT.

The CDR3 DNA is TGCGCCAGCAGCTTGGACTTGGGCCAAAACACTGAAGCTTTCTTT. Translation: CASSLDLGQNTEAFF. V and J are TRBV5-1 and TRBJ1-1, with D unresolved. CDR1 is SGHRS and CDR2 is YFSETQ in the germline V gene. The CDR3 spans 15 residues. With 0 bases removed from V and 2 bases from J, the gap between germline ends came to 11 bases. Full variable domain (outside the CDR3, taken from reference TRBV5-1 and TRBJ1-1): KAGVTQTPRYLIKTRGQQVTLSCSPISGHRSVSWYQQTPGQGLQFLFEYFSETQRNKGNFPGRFSGRQFSNSRSEMNVSTLELGDSALYLCASSLDLGQNTEAFFGQGTRLTVV.

The chain has TRBV28 and TRBJ2-7; D perhaps matches TRBD2 (7 bases). The germline CDR1 and CDR2 sequences are MDHEN and SYDVKM. This CDR3 is 15 amino acids long. Trimming took off 7 bases at V and 3 bases at J, with 19 bases between the two ends. The CDR3 DNA reads TGTGCCAGCACCTCTGGGGGGGGGCGTAACTACGAGCAGTACTTC. This encodes CASTSGGGRNYEQYF.